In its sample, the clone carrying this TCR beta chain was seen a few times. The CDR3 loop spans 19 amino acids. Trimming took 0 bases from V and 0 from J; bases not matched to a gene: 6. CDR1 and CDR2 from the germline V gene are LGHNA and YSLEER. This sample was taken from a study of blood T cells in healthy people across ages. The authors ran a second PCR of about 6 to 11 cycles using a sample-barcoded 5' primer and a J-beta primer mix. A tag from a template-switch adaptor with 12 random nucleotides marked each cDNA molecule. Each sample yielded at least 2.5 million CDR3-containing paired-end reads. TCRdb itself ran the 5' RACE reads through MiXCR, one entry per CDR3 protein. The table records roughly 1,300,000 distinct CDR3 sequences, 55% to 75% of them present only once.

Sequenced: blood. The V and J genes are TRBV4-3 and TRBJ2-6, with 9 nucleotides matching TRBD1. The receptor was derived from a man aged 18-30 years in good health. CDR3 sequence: CASSQDLWDRVSGANVLTF. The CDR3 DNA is TGCGCCAGCAGCCAAGATCTTTGGGACAGGGTCTCTGGGGCCAACGTCCTGACTTTC.